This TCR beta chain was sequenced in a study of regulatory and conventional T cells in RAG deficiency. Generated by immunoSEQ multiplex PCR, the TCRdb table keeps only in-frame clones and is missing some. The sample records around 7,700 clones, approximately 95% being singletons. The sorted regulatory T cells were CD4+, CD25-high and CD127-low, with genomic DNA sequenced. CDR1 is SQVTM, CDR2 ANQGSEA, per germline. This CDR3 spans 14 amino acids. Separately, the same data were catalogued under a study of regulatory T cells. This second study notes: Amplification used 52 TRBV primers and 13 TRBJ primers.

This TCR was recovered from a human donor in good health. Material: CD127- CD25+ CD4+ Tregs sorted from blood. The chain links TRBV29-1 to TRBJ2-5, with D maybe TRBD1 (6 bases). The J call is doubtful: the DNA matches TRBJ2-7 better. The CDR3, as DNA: TGCAGCGTGACCAGGTCGGACAGCCGTCCCGAGCAGTACTTC. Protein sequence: CSVTRSDSRPEQYF.